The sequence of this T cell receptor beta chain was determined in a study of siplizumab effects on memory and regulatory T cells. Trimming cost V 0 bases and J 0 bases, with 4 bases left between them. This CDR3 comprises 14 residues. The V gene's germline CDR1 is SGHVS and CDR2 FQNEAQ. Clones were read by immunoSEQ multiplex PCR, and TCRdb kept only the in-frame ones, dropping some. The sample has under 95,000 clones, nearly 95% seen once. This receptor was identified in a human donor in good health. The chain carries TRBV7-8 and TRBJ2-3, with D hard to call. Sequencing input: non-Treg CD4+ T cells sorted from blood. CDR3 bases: TGTGCCAGCAGCTTAGCTCTCAGCACAGATACGCAGTATTTT. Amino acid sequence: CASSLALSTDTQYF.